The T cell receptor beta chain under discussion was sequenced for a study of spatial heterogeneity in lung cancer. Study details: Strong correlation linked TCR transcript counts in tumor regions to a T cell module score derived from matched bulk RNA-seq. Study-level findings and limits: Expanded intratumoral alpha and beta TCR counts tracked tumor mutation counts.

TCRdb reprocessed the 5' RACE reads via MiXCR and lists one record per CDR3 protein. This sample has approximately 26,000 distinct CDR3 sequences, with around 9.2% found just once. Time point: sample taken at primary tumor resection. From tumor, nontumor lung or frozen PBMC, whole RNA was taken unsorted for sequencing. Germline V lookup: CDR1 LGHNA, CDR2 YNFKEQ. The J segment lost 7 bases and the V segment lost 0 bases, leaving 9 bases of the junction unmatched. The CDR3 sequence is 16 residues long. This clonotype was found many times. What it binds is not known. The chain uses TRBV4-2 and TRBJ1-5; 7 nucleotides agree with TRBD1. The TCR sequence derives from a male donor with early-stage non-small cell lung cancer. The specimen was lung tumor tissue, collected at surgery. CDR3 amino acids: CASSQDGRQGDQPQHF. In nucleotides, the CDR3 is TGTGCCAGCAGCCAAGATGGGAGACAGGGAGACCAGCCCCAGCATTTT.